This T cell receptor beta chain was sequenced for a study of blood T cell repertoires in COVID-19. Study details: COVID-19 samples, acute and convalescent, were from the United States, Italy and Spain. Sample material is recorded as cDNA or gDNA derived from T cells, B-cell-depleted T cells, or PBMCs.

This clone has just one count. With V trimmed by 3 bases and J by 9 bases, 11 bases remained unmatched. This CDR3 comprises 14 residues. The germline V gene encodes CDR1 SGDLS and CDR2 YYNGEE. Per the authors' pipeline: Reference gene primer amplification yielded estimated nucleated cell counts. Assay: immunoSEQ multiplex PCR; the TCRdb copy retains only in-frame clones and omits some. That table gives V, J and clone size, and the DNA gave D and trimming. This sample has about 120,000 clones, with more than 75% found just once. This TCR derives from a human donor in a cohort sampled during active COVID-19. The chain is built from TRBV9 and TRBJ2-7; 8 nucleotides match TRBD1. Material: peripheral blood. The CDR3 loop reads CASSGQGKIKRQYF. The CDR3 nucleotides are TGTGCCAGCAGCGGACAGGGGAAGATAAAACGGCAGTACTTC.